This T cell receptor (beta chain) was found in a study of shared clonotypes between healthy human individuals. The CDR3 is made up of 13 amino acids. The germline V gene encodes CDR1 MNHEY and CDR2 SMNVEV (reference sequence). Trimming removed 2 bases at V and 3 bases at J, with 7 bases between. CD45RO-negative, CCR7-positively selected cells formed the naive CD8 fraction, excluding terminally differentiated effector memory CD45RA+ cells. Profiling relied on immunoSEQ multiplex PCR, and the TCRdb table lists in-frame clones only, not all of them. Among about 2 million clones listed, about 95% were seen once. For this clone: The sample holds other DNA sequences that translate to the same CDR3.

The V and J genes are TRBV27 and TRBJ1-1; D might be TRBD1 (5 bases). The sample comprised naive CD8+ T cells sorted from blood. This clonotype was obtained from a man aged 18 to 29 in good health. The CDR3 region has the DNA TGTGCCAGCAGTTTAGGGACGGACACTGAAGCTTTCTTT. It encodes CASSLGTDTEAFF.